The present TCR beta chain was sequenced within a study of graft-versus-host responses after intestinal transplantation (dated by TCRdb to the early 2020s). Regarding the research as a whole: The transplants that recipients received were multivisceral, liver-intestinal, or isolated intestinal. Every recipient was given anti-thymocyte globulin induction, then maintenance tacrolimus and steroids for about three years. A peak of at least 4% donor T cells among recipient peripheral blood mononuclear cells was the definition used for donor T cell macrochimerism. Instead of going to the commercial service, samples from a few later patients were sequenced in-house on an Illumina MiSeq and processed with MiXCR. After intestinal transplantation, graft-versus-host and host-versus-graft alloreactive T cell clones were followed in the graft, circulation and bone marrow using bulk TCR-beta CDR3 sequencing. To identify alloreactive clones, pre-transplant mixed lymphocyte reaction products were sequenced and compared with unstimulated pre-transplant donor and recipient T cells. The cohort enrolled around 23 intestinal transplant recipients including one retransplant, and 3 patients lacking pretransplant specimens were excluded. General study outcomes and caveats: Conclusions were limited by the relatively low number and heterogeneity of intestinal transplant patients. GvH clones were detected in recipient bone marrow, and some appeared earlier in ileal mucosa or blood, consistent with an intestinal mucosal origin. Early after transplant, peak levels of circulating GvH clones were associated with declines in HvG clones. In the allografts of patients with donor T cell macrochimerism, GvH to HvG T cell clonal ratios were high.

Intraepithelial and lamina propria lymphocytes were isolated from graft specimens using dithiothreitol, EDTA incubations and collagenase D digestion. Serial intestinal graft biopsy specimens collected up to 600 days after transplant underwent bulk TCR-beta sequencing. Library creation used the immunoSEQ multiplex PCR assay. For most patients, genomic DNA was subjected to high-throughput TCR-beta CDR3 sequencing by Adaptive Biotechnologies. The study's processing was this. Adaptive's ImmunoSEQ software was the source of the TCR sequencing data for fewer than 20 patients, while three other patients were processed with MiXCR and VDJtools. CDR3 nucleotide sequences shared between donor and recipient were removed because their origin could not be assigned. To count as alloreactive, a clone needed at least 2-fold expansion over unstimulated cells and a minimum CFSE-low frequency of 0.002% (template counts) or 0.001% (read counts). Mappable clones were those detected in sequenced pre-transplant spleen, lymph node, or MLR CFSE-low populations of the donor or recipient. Cumulative frequency of alloreactive clones was calculated as a percentage of all sequences weighted by copy number. TCRdb holds this immuneACCESS table with in-frame rearrangements only. Some clones are missing; in checked studies, unresolved V genes explain under half, and the rest has no known cause. V and J calls and clone size are given by that table; D and trimming were obtained from the DNA. In this sample the table shows some 66,000 clones, around 90% of which occur a single time. Under 2% of the sample belongs to the ten largest clones.

About this clone: Its recognized antigen is unknown. One base away there is no much larger clone; base qualities are not given. Other DNA sequences from this sample encode an identical CDR3 as well.

The CDR3 runs 14 amino acids, cysteine and phenylalanine included. The read is trimmed to its CDR3 DNA, 42 bases read in frame from base 1. For CDR1 and CDR2, the germline V gene lists MNHEY and SVGAGI. Between the V and J ends, shortened by 0 bases and 4 bases respectively, the junction contains 9 bases. This sequence originates from a human patient who received an intestinal transplant, so some T cells may come from the graft donor. The chain was built from TRBV6-5 and TRBJ1-2, and the D gene may be TRBD1, 5 bases matching. The sequencing here drew on ileum tissue, taken around 350 days after transplant. The bases read TGTGCCAGCAGTTACTCGTCTGGGGCCTATGGCTACACCTTC. This sequence encodes CASSYSSGAYGYTF.